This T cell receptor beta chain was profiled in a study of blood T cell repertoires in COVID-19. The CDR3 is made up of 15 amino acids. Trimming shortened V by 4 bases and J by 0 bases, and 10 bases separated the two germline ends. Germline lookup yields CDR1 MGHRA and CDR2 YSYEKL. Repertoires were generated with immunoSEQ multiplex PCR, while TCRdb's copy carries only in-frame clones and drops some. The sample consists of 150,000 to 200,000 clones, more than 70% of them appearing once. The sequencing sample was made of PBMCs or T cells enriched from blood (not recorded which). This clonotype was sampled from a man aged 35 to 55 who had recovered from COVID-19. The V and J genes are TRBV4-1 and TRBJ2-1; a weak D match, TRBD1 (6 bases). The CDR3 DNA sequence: TGCGCCAGCAGCCCAGGGGCAGCCTCCTACAATGAGCAGTTCTTC. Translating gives CASSPGAASYNEQFF.